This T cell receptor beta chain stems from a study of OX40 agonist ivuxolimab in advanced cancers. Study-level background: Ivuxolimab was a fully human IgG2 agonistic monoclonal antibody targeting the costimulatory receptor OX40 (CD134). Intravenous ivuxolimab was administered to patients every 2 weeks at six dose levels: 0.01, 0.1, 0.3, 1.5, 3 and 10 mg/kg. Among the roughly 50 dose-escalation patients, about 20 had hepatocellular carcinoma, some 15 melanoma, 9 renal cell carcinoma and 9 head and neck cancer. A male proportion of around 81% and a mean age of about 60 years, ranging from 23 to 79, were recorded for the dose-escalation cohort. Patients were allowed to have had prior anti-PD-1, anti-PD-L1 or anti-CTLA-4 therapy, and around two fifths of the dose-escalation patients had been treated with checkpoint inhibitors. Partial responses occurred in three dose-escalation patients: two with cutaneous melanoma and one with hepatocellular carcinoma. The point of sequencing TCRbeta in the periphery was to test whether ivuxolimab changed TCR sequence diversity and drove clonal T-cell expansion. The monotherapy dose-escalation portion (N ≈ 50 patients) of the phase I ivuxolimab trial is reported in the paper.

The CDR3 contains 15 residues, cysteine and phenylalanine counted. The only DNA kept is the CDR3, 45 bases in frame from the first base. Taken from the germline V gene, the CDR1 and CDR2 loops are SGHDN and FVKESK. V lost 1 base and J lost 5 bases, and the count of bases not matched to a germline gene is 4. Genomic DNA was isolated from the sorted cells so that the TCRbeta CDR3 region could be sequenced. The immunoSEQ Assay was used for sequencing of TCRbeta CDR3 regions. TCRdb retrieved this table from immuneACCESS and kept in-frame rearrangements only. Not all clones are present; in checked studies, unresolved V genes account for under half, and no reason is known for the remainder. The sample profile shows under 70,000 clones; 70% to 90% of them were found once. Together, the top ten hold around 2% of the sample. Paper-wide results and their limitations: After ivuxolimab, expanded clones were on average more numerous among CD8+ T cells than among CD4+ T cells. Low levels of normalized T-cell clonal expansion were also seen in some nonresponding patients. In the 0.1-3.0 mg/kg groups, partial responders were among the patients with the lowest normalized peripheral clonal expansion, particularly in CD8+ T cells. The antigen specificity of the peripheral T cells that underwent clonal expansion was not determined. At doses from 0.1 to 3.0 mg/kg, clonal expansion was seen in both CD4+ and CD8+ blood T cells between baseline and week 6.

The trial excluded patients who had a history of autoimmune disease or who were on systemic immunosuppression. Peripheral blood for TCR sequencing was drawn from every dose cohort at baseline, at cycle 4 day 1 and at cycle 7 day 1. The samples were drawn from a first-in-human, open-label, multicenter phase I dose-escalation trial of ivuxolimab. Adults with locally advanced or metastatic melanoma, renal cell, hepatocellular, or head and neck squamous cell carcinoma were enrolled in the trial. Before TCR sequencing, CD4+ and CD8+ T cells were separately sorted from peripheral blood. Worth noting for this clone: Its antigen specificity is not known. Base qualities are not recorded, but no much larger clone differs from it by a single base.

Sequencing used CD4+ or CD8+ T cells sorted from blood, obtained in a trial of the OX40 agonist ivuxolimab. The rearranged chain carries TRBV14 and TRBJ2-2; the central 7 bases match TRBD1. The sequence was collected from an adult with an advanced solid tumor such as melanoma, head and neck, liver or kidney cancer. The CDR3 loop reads CASSQGQGKTGELFF. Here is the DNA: TGTGCCAGCAGCCAAGGACAGGGTAAAACCGGGGAGCTGTTTTTT.